These T cell receptor beta chains were read from a single sample in a study of cytomegalovirus exposure and HLA in healthy donors. Sequencing was performed with immunoSEQ multiplex PCR; in TCRdb, only in-frame clones are kept and a portion is missing. The sample has around 120,000 clones, 70% to 90% seen once; the top ten hold 1.5% to 2%. The specimen sequenced was PBMCs. Every receptor here comes from a woman aged 18-30 years in good health and CMV-seronegative. The CDR3 runs from the conserved cysteine through the conserved F or W. The D gene is left open where the match is weak. The size field is filled for only some rows; it gives once, few, many or a size class.

clone_size,j_call,d_call,v_call,cdr3_nt,cdr3_aa
NA,TRBJ1-2,NA,TRBV7-2,TGTGCCAGCAGCCTCGGACTTCACGACTATGGCTACACCTTC,CASSLGLHDYGYTF
NA,TRBJ1-2,NA,TRBV10-3,TGTGCCATCAAAGGGGGTACCTATGGCTACACCTTC,CAIKGGTYGYTF
NA,TRBJ1-2,NA,TRBV23-1,TGCGCCAGCAGTCAATCGGGGGGGGACATCTCCTATGGCTACACCTTC,CASSQSGGDISYGYTF
NA,TRBJ2-1,TRBD1,TRBV11-2,TGTGCCAGCAGCAGACCCGGACAGGGGGACTACAATGAGCAGTTCTTC,CASSRPGQGDYNEQFF
NA,TRBJ1-2,TRBD1,TRBV18,TGTGCCAGCTCACCGGACAGGGGGCTTGGCTACACCTTC,CASSPDRGLGYTF
NA,TRBJ2-4,TRBD1,TRBV2,TGTGCCAGCAGACTGACAGGGGTAGCCAAAAACATTCAGTACTTC,CASRLTGVAKNIQYF
NA,TRBJ2-1,TRBD2,TRBV9,TGTGCCAGCAGCCCGGGACTAGCGGGACGGGTTCCTACATTTAATGAGCAGTTCTTC,CASSPGLAGRVPTFNEQFF
NA,TRBJ1-3,NA,TRBV5-4,TGTGCCAGCAGCTTGGCAGGCGTAGACACCATATATTTT,CASSLAGVDTIYF
NA,TRBJ2-5,NA,TRBV5-1,TGCGCCAGCAGCTTGGAATCGGGTGTAAAGACCCAGTACTTC,CASSLESGVKTQYF
NA,TRBJ2-7,TRBD1,TRBV28,TGTGCCAGCAAAAATTTTGCCGGGACAGTGGGCGAGCAGTACTTC,CASKNFAGTVGEQYF
NA,TRBJ1-4,TRBD1,TRBV15,TGTGCCACCAGCAGAACTAGGACAGGGGAAGAAAAACTGTTTTTT,CATSRTRTGEEKLFF
once,TRBJ2-1,TRBD2,TRBV10-2,TGCGCCAGCAATCGATTAGCGGGAGCGGGCTACAATGAGCAGTTCTTC,CASNRLAGAGYNEQFF
few,TRBJ2-5,TRBD2,TRBV4-2,TGTGCCAGCAGCCAAGAGGGGAATGGAGCGGGAGGTCCTCAAGAGACCCAGTACTTC,CASSQEGNGAGGPQETQYF
NA,TRBJ1-6,NA,TRBV19,TGTGCCAGTAGTGGGAGGGGTTCACCCCTCCACTTT,CASSGRGSPLHF
NA,TRBJ1-1,NA,TRBV4-1,TGCGCCAGCAGCCCTGCGGGCGTATCAAAGAACACTGAAGCTTTCTTT,CASSPAGVSKNTEAFF
NA,TRBJ1-1,NA,TRBV13,TGTGCCAGCAGCCCCCCGCAAAGGGGGGAGGGTTTTAGTTTGGTCACTGAAGCTTTCTTT,CASSPPQRGEGFSLVTEAFF
once,TRBJ1-5,NA,TRBV5-8,TGTGCCAGCAGCAAACAGACAGGCACTCAGCCCCAGCATTTT,CASSKQTGTQPQHF
NA,TRBJ1-2,NA,TRBV14,TGTGCCAGCAGCCAAGATGAGAACTATGGCTACACCTTC,CASSQDENYGYTF